A selection of T cell receptor beta chains follows, all from one sample in a study of beta chain features in type 1 diabetes. Clones were sequenced by immunoSEQ multiplex PCR, and TCRdb holds only the in-frame ones, with some missing. The repertoire holds some 370,000 clones, with 8% to 10% as singletons. What was sequenced was central memory CD4+ T cells from blood. The origin of the receptors is a man younger than 45 with type 1 diabetes. The CDR3 runs from the conserved cysteine through the conserved F or W. A D gene is named only where the DNA matches it firmly. Expanded clones get a size class; other rows say once, few or many, or leave the size out.

D gene | clone size | J gene | V gene | CDR3 protein | CDR3 DNA
- | - | TRBJ2-5 | TRBV7-2 | CASSLATAGETQYF | TGTGCCAGCAGCTTAGCCACAGCGGGAGAGACCCAGTACTTC
TRBD1 | - | TRBJ2-7 | TRBV5-1 | CASSGTDRGSYEQYF | TGCGCCAGCAGCGGAACCGACAGGGGGTCCTACGAGCAGTACTTC
- | - | TRBJ1-2 | TRBV10-1 | CASPCRLGF | TGCGCCAGCCCTTGCAGGTTGGGGTTC
TRBD1 | - | TRBJ2-7 | TRBV7-2 | CASSLDDRVYEQYF | TGTGCCAGCAGCTTAGATGACAGGGTATACGAGCAGTACTTC
TRBD1 | few | TRBJ1-2 | TRBV5-4 | CASSWDRSYGYTF | TGTGCCAGCAGCTGGGACAGGAGCTATGGCTACACCTTC
- | few | TRBJ2-5 | TRBV11-2 | CASSLQPRETQYF | TGTGCCAGCAGCCTCCAACCTCGAGAGACCCAGTACTTC
TRBD2 | few | TRBJ2-1 | TRBV19 | CASMVLAGSNEQFF | TGTGCCAGTATGGTGCTAGCGGGTTCCAATGAGCAGTTCTTC
- | many | TRBJ1-1 | TRBV5-1 | CASSPRDVTEAFF | TGCGCCAGCAGCCCACGGGACGTTACTGAAGCTTTCTTT
TRBD1 | - | TRBJ2-7 | TRBV2 | CASSGGQGSYEQYF | TGTGCCAGCAGTGGGGGACAGGGTTCCTACGAGCAGTACTTC
- | - | TRBJ2-7 | TRBV7-9 | CASSQGYPYEQYF | TGTGCCAGCAGCCAGGGCTATCCCTACGAGCAGTACTTC
TRBD2 | - | TRBJ2-7 | TRBV5-4 | CASSPASGTYEQYF | TGTGCCAGCAGCCCCGCTAGCGGGACCTACGAGCAGTACTTC
TRBD1 | few | TRBJ2-7 | TRBV5-1 | CASSNRDRDSYEQYF | TGCGCCAGCAGCAACCGGGACAGGGATTCCTACGAGCAGTACTTC
TRBD2 | once | TRBJ2-1 | TRBV10-1 | CASSAGGTSGSRNEQFF | TGCGCCAGCAGTGCGGGGGGGACTAGCGGGAGTAGGAATGAGCAGTTCTTC
- | - | TRBJ1-1 | TRBV11-2 | CASSLVSGARSNTEAFF | TGTGCCAGCAGCTTAGTCTCGGGGGCGAGGAGCAACACTGAAGCTTTCTTT
TRBD1 | few | TRBJ2-7 | TRBV5-1 | CASRRQGSSYEQYF | TGCGCCAGCAGGAGACAGGGCAGCTCCTACGAGCAGTACTTC
- | few | TRBJ1-5 | TRBV7-9 | CASSSPYSNQPQHF | TGTGCCAGCAGCTCTCCTTATAGCAATCAGCCCCAGCATTTT
- | few | TRBJ1-3 | TRBV7-9 | CASSLAVMSGNTIYF | TGTGCCAGCAGCTTAGCAGTCATGTCTGGAAACACCATATATTTT
- | - | TRBJ1-1 | TRBV18 | CASSPTGTWDTEAFF | TGTGCCAGCTCACCAACCGGCACATGGGACACTGAAGCTTTCTTT
TRBD1 | - | TRBJ1-5 | TRBV7-8 | CASSTQGGVNQPQHF | TGTGCCAGCAGCACCCAGGGGGGGGTCAATCAGCCCCAGCATTTT
- | few | TRBJ1-5 | TRBV6-1 | CASSVSSGAQPQHF | TGTGCCAGCAGTGTCTCGTCCGGGGCTCAGCCCCAGCATTTT
- | - | TRBJ2-6 | TRBV19 | CASRDRRGSGANVLTF | TGTGCCAGTAGGGATAGGCGGGGATCTGGGGCCAACGTCCTGACTTTC
- | few | TRBJ1-3 | TRBV5-1 | CASSLTGTDGNTIYF | TGCGCCAGCAGCTTAACAGGGACGGATGGAAACACCATATATTTT
- | few | TRBJ1-4 | TRBV27 | CASSLGGGANEKLFF | TGTGCCAGCAGTTTAGGGGGAGGGGCGAATGAAAAACTGTTTTTT
- | few | TRBJ2-3 | TRBV5-1 | CATQGEPTTDTQYF | TGCGCCACCCAAGGGGAGCCTACCACAGATACGCAGTATTTT
- | - | TRBJ2-1 | TRBV9 | CASSFQGQRSYNEQFF | TGTGCCAGCAGCTTCCAAGGGCAACGAAGTTACAATGAGCAGTTCTTC
TRBD2 | few | TRBJ2-3 | TRBV19 | CASTVAGSTDTQYF | TGTGCCAGTACCGTAGCGGGGAGCACAGATACGCAGTATTTT
- | - | TRBJ2-2 | TRBV15 | CATSRDLGLSTGELFF | TGTGCCACCAGCAGAGATTTGGGGTTATCCACCGGGGAGCTGTTTTTT
- | - | TRBJ2-3 | TRBV9 | CASSPGGVAGDTQYF | TGTGCCAGCAGCCCCGGCGGGGTGGCAGGGGATACGCAGTATTTT
- | few | TRBJ1-1 | TRBV28 | CASRHRENLNTEAFF | TGTGCCAGCCGCCACAGGGAAAATTTGAACACTGAAGCTTTCTTT
TRBD1 | - | TRBJ1-4 | TRBV9 | CASSVGTGGRGEKLFF | TGTGCCAGCAGCGTGGGGACAGGGGGACGAGGTGAAAAACTGTTTTTT
- | - | TRBJ2-5 | TRBV18 | CASSRQVQETQYF | TGTGCCAGCTCACGGCAGGTCCAAGAGACCCAGTACTTC
TRBD1 | many | TRBJ2-1 | TRBV18 | CASSPDRGDNEQFF | TGTGCCAGCTCCCCGGACAGGGGTGACAATGAGCAGTTCTTC
TRBD1 | few | TRBJ1-1 | TRBV7-9 | CASSPQGGTEAFF | TGTGCCAGCAGCCCGCAGGGGGGCACTGAAGCTTTCTTT
- | many | TRBJ2-3 | TRBV7-2 | CASSLVSATPTDTQYF | TGTGCCAGCAGCTTAGTTAGCGCCACACCCACAGATACGCAGTATTTT
- | few | TRBJ1-1 | TRBV6-5 | CASSYWLSGDTEAFF | TGTGCCAGCAGTTACTGGTTGAGTGGCGACACTGAAGCTTTCTTT